This T cell receptor (beta chain) originates from a study of cytomegalovirus exposure and HLA in healthy donors. Amplification used 60 Vbeta primers and 13 Jbeta primers. Original methodology: Tens of millions of unique TCR beta chains, roughly 11 million of them shared, were counted by a later analysis. Using immunoSEQ multiplex PCR, the repertoire was profiled, and TCRdb retains in-frame clones only, with some absent. V, J and clone size reflect that table, while D and trimming were determined from the DNA. This sample yields roughly 170,000 clones, of which approximately 86% are seen a single time; around 1.5% belongs to the top ten. The V end was cut by 3 bases, the J end by 7 bases, with 14 bases between. The CDR3 is 14 amino acids. Germline V gene sequence: CDR1 SGDLS, CDR2 YYNGEE. A remark on this clone: What it binds is not known.

General study findings and limits: Using a false discovery rate of 0.05, a later analysis showed that approximately 17,000 TCR beta sequences were associated with HLA alleles. Researchers left out some V segments, among them TRBV6-2 and TRBV6-3, as indistinguishable. Most TCR sequences were rare, but some public TCRs occurred in many donors.

This sequence originates from a male donor in good health and CMV-seronegative. This chain joins TRBV9 and TRBJ2-1, with D possibly being TRBD1 (6 bases). Sequencing was performed on PBMCs. As DNA, the CDR3 is TGTGCCAGCAGCGACAGGGTTAGGAGGAATGAGCAGTTCTTC. As protein: CASSDRVRRNEQFF.